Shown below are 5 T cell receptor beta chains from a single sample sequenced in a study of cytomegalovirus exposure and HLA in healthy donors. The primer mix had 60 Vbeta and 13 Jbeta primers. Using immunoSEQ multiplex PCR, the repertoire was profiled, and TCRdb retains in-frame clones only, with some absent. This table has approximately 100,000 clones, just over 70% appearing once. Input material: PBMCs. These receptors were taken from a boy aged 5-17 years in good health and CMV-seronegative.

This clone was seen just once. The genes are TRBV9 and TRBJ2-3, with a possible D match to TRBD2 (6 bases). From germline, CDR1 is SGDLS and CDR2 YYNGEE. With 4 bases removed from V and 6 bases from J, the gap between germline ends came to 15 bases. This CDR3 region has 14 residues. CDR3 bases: TGTGCCAGCAGCTTGACTAGAGGGGACGATACGCAGTATTTT. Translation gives CASSLTRGDDTQYF.

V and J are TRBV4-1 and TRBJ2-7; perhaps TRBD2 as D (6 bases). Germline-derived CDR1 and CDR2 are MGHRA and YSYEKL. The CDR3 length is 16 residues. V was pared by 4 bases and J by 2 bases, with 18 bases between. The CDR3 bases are TGCGCCAGCAGCCCTTCAAGCCCCGGGGGACCCTACGAGCAGTACTTC. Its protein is CASSPSSPGGPYEQYF.

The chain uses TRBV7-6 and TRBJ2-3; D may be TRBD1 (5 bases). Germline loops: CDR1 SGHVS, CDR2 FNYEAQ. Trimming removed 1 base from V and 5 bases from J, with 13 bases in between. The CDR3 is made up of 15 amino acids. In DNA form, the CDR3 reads TGTGCCAGCAGCTTAGGCTTTCCAGGGATAGATACGCAGTATTTT. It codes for CASSLGFPGIDTQYF.

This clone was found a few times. The CDR3: CASSLGQIRQPQHF. CDR3 sequence (DNA): TGTGCCAGTAGCCTGGGACAGATTCGGCAGCCCCAGCATTTT. This sequence joins TRBV19 and TRBJ1-5, with 7 bases lining up with TRBD1. The CDR3 length is 14 residues. Germline CDR1 and CDR2: LNHDA and SQIVND (reference sequence). Trimming removed 6 bases from V and 7 bases from J; junction bases left unmatched: 9.

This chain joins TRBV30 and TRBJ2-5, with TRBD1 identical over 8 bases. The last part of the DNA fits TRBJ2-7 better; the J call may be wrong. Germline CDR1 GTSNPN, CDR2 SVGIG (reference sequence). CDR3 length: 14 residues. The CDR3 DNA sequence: TGTGCCTGGAGCCCAGGGGGCTTCGATTACGAGCAGTACTTC. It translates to CAWSPGGFDYEQYF.